The T cell receptor beta chain described here comes from a study of T cell responses to AZD1222 COVID-19 vaccine. A few counts support this clone. Its antigen is unknown. Study-level points and caveats: Regions 160-218 and 743-854 dominated among vaccine-associated CD4 TCRs spanning spike.

Both about-4-week and about-12-week second-dose recipients were combined. The method was immunoSEQ multiplex PCR; TCRdb's version includes in-frame clones alone and lacks a portion of them. The table has 150,000 to 200,000 clones, roughly 87% seen once; the top ten hold approximately 5.9%. This material consisted of peripheral blood, taken 28 days after the second AZD1222 dose. This clonotype was obtained from an adult who received the AZD1222 COVID-19 vaccine.

The CDR3 protein is CASSFLRAEQYF. CDR3 in DNA: TGTGCCAGCAGCTTTTTAAGGGCCGAGCAGTACTTC. V is TRBV7-9 and J is TRBJ2-7; D is uncertain. V was clipped by 3 bases and J by 6 bases, with 9 bases between them. The germline V gene has CDR1 SEHNR and CDR2 FQNEAQ (reference sequence). The CDR3 has 12 amino acids.